The 4 T cell receptor beta chains below were found in one sample sequenced in a study of blood T cell repertoires in COVID-19. Profiling relied on immunoSEQ multiplex PCR, and the TCRdb table lists in-frame clones only, not all of them. The table has some 500,000 clones, 85% to 90% seen once; the top ten hold 7.8%. Sequences were obtained from peripheral blood. The receptors originated from a woman aged 45-65 years with COVID-19, enrolled during active disease.

V usage is TRBV6-5 and J usage is TRBJ2-7, with 7 bases lining up with TRBD1. Germline trimming cut 10 bases from V and 3 bases from J; bases unmatched to any gene: 3. CDR3 size: 11 residues. Germline V gene sequence: CDR1 MNHEY, CDR2 SVGAGI. The chain's CDR3 is CATRDSYEQYF. The DNA for the CDR3 is TGTGCCACTAGGGACAGCTACGAGCAGTACTTC.

The chain combines TRBV24-1 with TRBJ2-3; the match to TRBD2 covers 11 bases. Germline values: CDR1 KGHDR, CDR2 SFDVKD. The trim removed 1 base at V and 1 base at J, leaving 0 bases unmatched. The CDR3 extends over 16 amino acids. The CDR3 DNA is TGTGCCACCAGTGATTTACTAGCGGGGGGCACAGATACGCAGTATTTT. Amino acids: CATSDLLAGGTDTQYF.

V and J are TRBV5-8 and TRBJ1-1, with D perhaps matching TRBD1 (5 bases). The V end lost 0 bases, the J end lost 0 bases, and 9 bases lay between the germline ends. The germline gives CDR1 SGHTS, CDR2 YDEGEE. CDR3 length: 15 amino acids. The CDR3 reads CASSLDPGLNTEAFF. The CDR3 DNA sequence: TGTGCCAGCAGCTTGGATCCAGGGCTGAACACTGAAGCTTTCTTT.

This chain links TRBV19 with TRBJ1-2; 9 nucleotides align to TRBD1. Per the germline V gene, CDR1 is LNHDA and CDR2 is SQIVND (reference sequence). Trimming at V came to 10 bases and at J to 4 bases, leaving 4 bases not matched to a gene. This CDR3 has 12 residues. The CDR3: CATTDRGYGYTF. CDR3 in DNA: TGTGCCACTACGGACAGGGGCTATGGCTACACCTTC.